A single TCR beta chain is shown here with its context. Antigen: not known. This record comes from a study of T cells expressing NK-cell markers. About the study: The sequencing cohort of eight donors included seven HCMV-seropositive individuals and one seronegative individual.

TCRdb reprocessed the 5' RACE reads and reports one entry per CDR3 protein, with no DNA. The sample holds a few hundred thousand distinct CDR3 sequences. The V gene's germline CDR1 is KGHDR and CDR2 SFDVKD. There are 13 residues in the CDR3. Overall study results and limits: Whether expanded NKG2C+ T cell clones recognized HCMV stayed uncertain. In a group of 5 or 6 donors, dominant NKG2C+ clonotypes represented about 1.0-7.0% of CD8+ T cells. Among several donors, these clonotypes also ranked first in the CD3+CD56-NKG2C+ fraction.

The sequence was obtained from a woman between 45 and 65 years old in good health. Input material: blood T cells: a sorted CD56 or NKG2C T cell subset, CD4+ or CD8+ T cells, or bulk PBMC T cells (not recorded which). This rearrangement joins TRBV24-1 to TRBJ1-2. The CDR3 sequence is CATSETATYGYTF.